The clone carrying this T cell receptor (beta chain) turned up a few times. What it binds is not known. The data were obtained in a study of naive and memory T cell subsets. Findings and caveats of the study: Gini index rose across naive, CM, EM and EMRA in CD4 and CD8. Naive repertoires, especially CD8, held a few larger clonotypes, possibly memory cells re-expressing CD45RA.

This CDR3 has 10 residues. Trimming shortened V by 4 bases and J by 9 bases, and 9 bases separated the two germline ends. Germline-derived CDR1 and CDR2 are SQVTM and ANQGSEA. An equimolar mix of two oligonucleotides served as the beta constant-region primer for TRBC1 and TRBC2. The ligated cDNA underwent four PCR rounds using SP2 and nested alpha and beta constant-region primers. TCRdb used MiXCR to reprocess the UMI-ligation and nested PCR reads, holding one entry per CDR3 protein. The profile shows roughly 92,000 distinct CDR3 sequences, around 11% of them singletons. The rearrangement links TRBV29-1 to TRBJ2-5; D call uncertain. The sequence was collected from a human donor in good health. The sequenced sample was naive CD4+ T cells from blood. The CDR3 sequence: CSVGDMAQYF. For the CDR3, the DNA is TGCAGCGTTGGGGATATGGCCCAGTACTTC.